This T cell receptor (beta chain) stems from a study of regulatory T cells in long-lasting Graves disease. Time point meaning: persistent/refractory GD, antithyroid drugs over 5 years with positive TRAb. The authors made the TCR library using RNA they extracted from PBMCs. Trimming pared 2 bases from V and 1 base from J, leaving 11 bases between. The germline CDR1 and CDR2 sequences are SGHAT and FQNNGV. The CDR3 runs to 15 residues. Researchers made TCR beta libraries by using iRepertoire HTBI primers and running Arm-PCR on CDR3 regions. TCRdb reprocessed the multiplex PCR reads via MiXCR and lists one record per CDR3 protein. The table lists about 460,000 distinct CDR3 sequences, about 22% of them singletons. The sample holds a few counts of this clonotype.

The TCR was taken from a female donor with Graves disease. This rearrangement joins TRBV11-2 to TRBJ1-1; D remains ambiguous. The material sequenced was peripheral blood mononuclear cells (PBMCs), taken when the disease was refractory, from a patient treated with antithyroid drugs. The CDR3 sequence: CASSLRWAGNTEAFF. The CDR3 region has the DNA TGTGCCAGCAGCTTACGATGGGCAGGGAACACTGAAGCTTTCTTT.